Listed below are T cell receptor beta chains from one sample, sequenced in a study of early T cells in non-severe SARS-CoV-2 infection. TCRdb used MiXCR to reprocess the 5' RACE reads, holding one entry per CDR3 protein. The repertoire consists of about 37,000 distinct CDR3 sequences, with more than 4.5% occurring once and the leading ten covering about 6%. The sequencing used whole blood, collected at baseline. The receptor source for this set is an adult who was a healthcare worker with PCR-confirmed SARS-CoV-2 infection or an uninfected control (not recorded which). The conserved cysteine and the conserved F or W are not part of the CDR3 here.

cdr3_aa j_call v_call
ASSLTFGAAGANVLT TRBJ2-6 TRBV7-3
ASSPSPGAEETQY TRBJ2-5 TRBV11-2
AGSVRGKSTDTQY TRBJ2-3 TRBV5-1
ASSYLRTGTPRKLF TRBJ1-4 TRBV6-5
ASTPSRGRAGTDTQY TRBJ2-3 TRBV5-1
ASKQSNTEAF TRBJ1-1 TRBV7-9
ASSLGVKYEQF TRBJ2-1 TRBV11-2
SARDVGGVKETQY TRBJ2-5 TRBV20-1
ASSLQRRASTGELF TRBJ2-2 TRBV7-2
ASRGLRGRNEQY TRBJ2-7 TRBV27
ASSQGGWQPNTEAF TRBJ1-1 TRBV7-6
ASRTPGTSGHNEQF TRBJ2-1 TRBV28
ASSFQRDNYQPQH TRBJ1-5 TRBV7-8
ASTNGRQPQH TRBJ1-5 TRBV6-6
ASSLGDRESGEQY TRBJ2-7 TRBV28
ATSRGITGTSTYNEQF TRBJ2-1 TRBV15
ASSTTITDTQF TRBJ2-3 TRBV19
ASSQGGGYNEQF TRBJ2-1 TRBV3-1
ASRPDSTYNEQF TRBJ2-1 TRBV28
ASSLVKYNEQF TRBJ2-1 TRBV7-2
SAMTSGNTGELF TRBJ2-2 TRBV20-1
ASSLHPGNTEAF TRBJ1-1 TRBV28